This T cell receptor (beta chain) came from a study of T cell responses to AZD1222 COVID-19 vaccine. Study-level findings and limits: It was only six AZD1222 recipients who were seropositive at baseline. The donors showed a predominance of white British ancestry and of females, with possible underestimation of clonal diversity. Unmutated regions of variants are reportedly targeted by nearly half of spike-specific TCRs.

The V gene's germline CDR1 is LGHDT and CDR2 YNNKEL (reference sequence). J lost 6 bases, V lost 5 bases, and 7 bases had no gene match. The length of the CDR3 is 15 residues. Assay: immunoSEQ multiplex PCR; the TCRdb copy retains only in-frame clones and omits some. The sample gives approximately 100,000 clones, roughly 84% of which show up once; 1.4% is in the top ten. With respect to this clone: The antigen is unknown.

This specimen consisted of peripheral blood, obtained on day 0 of AZD1222 vaccination. V usage is TRBV3-1 (or the pseudogene TRBV3-2) and J usage is TRBJ2-1; 10 nucleotides align to TRBD2. This clonotype was sampled from an adult in good health. CDR3 amino acids: CASSEASGRFNEQFF. DNA for the CDR3: TGTGCCAGCAGCGAGGCTAGCGGGAGATTCAATGAGCAGTTCTTC.